This T cell receptor beta chain was profiled in a study of CD8 T cells in ankylosing spondylitis. Study-wide findings and caveats: Disease-associated clones were reportedly significantly overrepresented in matched ankylosing spondylitis synovial fluid. Made up of under ten highly homologous variants, a TCR beta motif appeared characteristic of ankylosing spondylitis blood. Disease-associated clonotypes exhibited CD8+ identity and were relatively infrequent in peripheral blood.

This clonotype came up a few times. Its target is not known. This CDR3 has 14 amino acids. In germline, CDR1 is SGHNT, CDR2 YENEEA. V was trimmed by 0 bases and J by 3 bases, leaving 6 bases between them. Quantitative 5'-RACE with molecular barcodes produced the TCR beta libraries. TCRdb used MiXCR to reprocess the 5' RACE reads, holding one entry per CDR3 protein. The sample records 150,000 or so distinct CDR3 sequences, roughly 10% being singletons. V gene TRBV11-3 combines with J gene TRBJ2-1; D is ambiguous. Sequencing was performed on blood, either unsorted or a sorted T cell fraction (not recorded which). The receptor was isolated from a male donor with ankylosing spondylitis or in good health (not recorded which). Here the CDR3 reads CASSLDQSYNEQFF. The CDR3, as DNA: TGTGCCAGCAGCTTAGATCAGAGCTACAATGAGCAGTTCTTC. The entire variable domain, with the rest obtained from reference TRBV11-3 and TRBJ2-1, is as follows: EAGVVQSPRYKIIEKKQPVAFWCNPISGHNTLYWYLQNLGQGPELLIRYENEEAVDDSQLPKDRFSAERLKGVDSTLKIQPAELGDSAVYLCASSLDQSYNEQFFGPGTRLTVL.